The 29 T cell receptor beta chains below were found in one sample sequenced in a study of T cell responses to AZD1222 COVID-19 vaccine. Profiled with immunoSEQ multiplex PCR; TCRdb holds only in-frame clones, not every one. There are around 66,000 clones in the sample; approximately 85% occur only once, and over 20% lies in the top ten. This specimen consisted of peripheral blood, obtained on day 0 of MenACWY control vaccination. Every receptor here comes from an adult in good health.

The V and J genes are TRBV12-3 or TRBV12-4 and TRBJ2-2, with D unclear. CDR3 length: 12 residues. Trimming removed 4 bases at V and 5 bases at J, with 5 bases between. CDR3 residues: CASSYSTGELFF. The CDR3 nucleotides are TGTGCCAGCAGTTACTCTACCGGGGAGCTGTTTTTT.

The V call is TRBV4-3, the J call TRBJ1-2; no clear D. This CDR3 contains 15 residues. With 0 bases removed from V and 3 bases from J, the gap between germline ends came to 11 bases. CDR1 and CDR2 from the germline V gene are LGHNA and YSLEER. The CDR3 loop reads CASSQDAGKYYGYTF. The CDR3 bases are TGCGCCAGCAGCCAAGATGCCGGCAAGTACTATGGCTACACCTTC.

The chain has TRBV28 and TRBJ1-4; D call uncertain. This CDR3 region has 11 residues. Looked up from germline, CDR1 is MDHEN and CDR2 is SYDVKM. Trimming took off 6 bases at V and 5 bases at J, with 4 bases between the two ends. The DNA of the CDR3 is TGTGCCAGCAGCCCCAATGAAAAACTGTTTTTT. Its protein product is CASSPNEKLFF.

The CDR3 sequence: CASNPRGVEAFF. The CDR3 DNA sequence: TGTGCCAGCAACCCCCGGGGAGTTGAAGCTTTCTTT. The gene calls are TRBV2 and TRBJ1-1; D remains ambiguous. Trimming removed 7 bases at V and 7 bases at J, with 13 bases between. Germline V lookup: CDR1 SNHLY, CDR2 FYNNEI. The CDR3 covers 12 residues.

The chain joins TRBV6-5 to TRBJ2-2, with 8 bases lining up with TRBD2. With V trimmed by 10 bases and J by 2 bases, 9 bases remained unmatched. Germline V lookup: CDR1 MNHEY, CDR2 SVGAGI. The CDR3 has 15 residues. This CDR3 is CATGARGGNTGELFF. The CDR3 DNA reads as TGTGCCACCGGAGCTCGGGGGGGTAACACCGGGGAGCTGTTTTTT.

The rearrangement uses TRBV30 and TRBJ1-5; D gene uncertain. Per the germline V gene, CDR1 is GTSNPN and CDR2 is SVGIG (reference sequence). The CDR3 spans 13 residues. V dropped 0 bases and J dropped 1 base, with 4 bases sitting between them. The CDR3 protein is CAWSVGSNQPQHF. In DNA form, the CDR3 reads TGTGCCTGGAGTGTTGGAAGCAATCAGCCCCAGCATTTT. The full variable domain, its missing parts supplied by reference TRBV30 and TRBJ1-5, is SQTIHQWPATLVQPVGSPLSLECTVEGTSNPNLYWYRQAAGRGLQLLFYSVGIGQISSEVPQNLSASRPQDRQFILSSKKLLLSDSGFYLCAWSVGSNQPQHFGDGTRLSIL.

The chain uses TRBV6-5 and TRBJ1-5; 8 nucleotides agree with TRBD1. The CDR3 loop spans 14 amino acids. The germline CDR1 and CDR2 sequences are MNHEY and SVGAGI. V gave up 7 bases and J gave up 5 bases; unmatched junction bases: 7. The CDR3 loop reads CASTQDRGYQPQHF. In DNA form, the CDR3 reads TGTGCCAGCACCCAAGACAGGGGATATCAGCCCCAGCATTTT.

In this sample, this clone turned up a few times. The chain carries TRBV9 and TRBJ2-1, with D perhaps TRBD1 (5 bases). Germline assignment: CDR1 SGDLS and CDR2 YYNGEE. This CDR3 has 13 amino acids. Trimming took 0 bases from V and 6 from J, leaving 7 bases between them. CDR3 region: CASSVATVNEQFF. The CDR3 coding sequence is TGTGCCAGCAGCGTAGCGACAGTCAATGAGCAGTTCTTC.

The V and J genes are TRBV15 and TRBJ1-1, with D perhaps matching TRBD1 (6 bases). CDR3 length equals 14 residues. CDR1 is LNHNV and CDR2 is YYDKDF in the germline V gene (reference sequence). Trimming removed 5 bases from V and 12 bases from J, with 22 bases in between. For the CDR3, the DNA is TGTGCCACCAGCCCCCGCATTGGACAGTCCATGACTTTCTTT. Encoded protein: CATSPRIGQSMTFF.

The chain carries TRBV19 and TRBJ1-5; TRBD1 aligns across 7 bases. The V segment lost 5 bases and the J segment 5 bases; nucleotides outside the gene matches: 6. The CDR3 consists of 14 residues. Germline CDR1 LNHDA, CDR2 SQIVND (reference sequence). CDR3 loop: CASSHTGDHQPQHF. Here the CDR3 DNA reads TGTGCCAGTAGTCACACAGGGGATCATCAGCCCCAGCATTTT.

The chain's CDR3 is CASSLGAADSPLHF. The CDR3 DNA reads TGTGCCAGCAGCTTAGGAGCGGCGGATTCACCCCTCCACTTT. The rearrangement uses TRBV7-8 and TRBJ1-6; D unresolved. The CDR3 covers 14 residues. V was pared by 1 base and J by 8 bases, with 9 bases between. CDR1 is SGHVS, CDR2 FQNEAQ, per germline.

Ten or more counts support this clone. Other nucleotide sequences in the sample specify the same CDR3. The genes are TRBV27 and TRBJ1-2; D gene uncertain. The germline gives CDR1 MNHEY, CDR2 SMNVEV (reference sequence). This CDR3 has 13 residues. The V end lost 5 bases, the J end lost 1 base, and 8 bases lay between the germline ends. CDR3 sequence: CASSPDGNYGYTF. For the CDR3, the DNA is TGTGCCAGCAGTCCGGACGGTAACTATGGCTACACCTTC.

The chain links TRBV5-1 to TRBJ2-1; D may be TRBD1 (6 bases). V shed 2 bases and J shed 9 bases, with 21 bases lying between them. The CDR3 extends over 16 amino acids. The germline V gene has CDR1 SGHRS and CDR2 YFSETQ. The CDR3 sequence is CASSFERTALGGEQFF. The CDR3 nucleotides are TGCGCCAGCAGCTTCGAACGGACAGCCCTAGGTGGTGAGCAGTTCTTC.

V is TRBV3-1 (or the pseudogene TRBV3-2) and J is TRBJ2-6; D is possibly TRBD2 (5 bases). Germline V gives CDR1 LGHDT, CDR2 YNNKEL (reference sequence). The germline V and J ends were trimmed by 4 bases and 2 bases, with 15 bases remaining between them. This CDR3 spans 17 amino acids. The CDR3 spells CASSPPLREPGANVLTF. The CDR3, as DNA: TGTGCCAGCAGCCCCCCTCTGAGGGAGCCTGGGGCCAACGTCCTGACTTTC.

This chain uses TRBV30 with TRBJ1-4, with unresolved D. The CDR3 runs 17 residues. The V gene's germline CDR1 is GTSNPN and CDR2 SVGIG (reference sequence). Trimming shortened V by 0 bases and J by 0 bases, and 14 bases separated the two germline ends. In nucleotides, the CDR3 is TGTGCCTGGAGTGTACACTTCGGAACGGCAACTAATGAAAAACTGTTTTTT. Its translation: CAWSVHFGTATNEKLFF.

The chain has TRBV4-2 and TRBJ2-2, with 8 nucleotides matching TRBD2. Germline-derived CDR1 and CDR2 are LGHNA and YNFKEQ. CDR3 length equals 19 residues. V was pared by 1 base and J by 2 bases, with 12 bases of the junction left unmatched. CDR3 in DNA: TGTGCCAGCAGCCAAGTAGGGAGTCGACTAGCGCTAAACACCGGGGAGCTGTTTTTT. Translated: CASSQVGSRLALNTGELFF.

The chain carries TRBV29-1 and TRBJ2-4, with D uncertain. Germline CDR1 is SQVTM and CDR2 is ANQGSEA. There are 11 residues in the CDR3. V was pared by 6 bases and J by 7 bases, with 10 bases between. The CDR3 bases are TGCAGCGTGGAAATCGGGAACATTCAGTACTTC. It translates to CSVEIGNIQYF.

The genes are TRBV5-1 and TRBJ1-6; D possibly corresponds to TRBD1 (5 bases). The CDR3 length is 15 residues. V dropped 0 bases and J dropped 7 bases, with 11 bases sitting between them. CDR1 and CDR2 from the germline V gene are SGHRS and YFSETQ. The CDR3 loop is CASSLEPGVNSPLHF. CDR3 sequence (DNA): TGCGCCAGCAGCTTGGAGCCGGGGGTGAATTCACCCCTCCACTTT.

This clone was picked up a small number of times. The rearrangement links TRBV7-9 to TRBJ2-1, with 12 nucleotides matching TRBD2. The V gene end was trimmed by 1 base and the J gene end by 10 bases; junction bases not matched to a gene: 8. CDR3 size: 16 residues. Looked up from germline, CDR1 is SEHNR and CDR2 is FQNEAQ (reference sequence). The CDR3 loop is CASSLGLASGRGEQFF. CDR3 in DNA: TGTGCCAGCAGCTTAGGTTTGGCTAGCGGGAGGGGAGAGCAGTTCTTC.

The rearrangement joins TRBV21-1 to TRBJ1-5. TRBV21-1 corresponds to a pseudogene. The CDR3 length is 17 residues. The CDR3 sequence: CASSKGLGPLGSQPQHF. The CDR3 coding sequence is TGTGCCAGCAGCAAAGGATTGGGCCCGTTGGGGAGTCAGCCCCAGCATTTT.

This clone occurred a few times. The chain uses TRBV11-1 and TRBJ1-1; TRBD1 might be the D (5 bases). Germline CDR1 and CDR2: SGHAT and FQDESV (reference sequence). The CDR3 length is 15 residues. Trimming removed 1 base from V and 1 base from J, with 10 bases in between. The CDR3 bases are TGTGCCAGCAGCTTAGGAAGGGGACCGAACACTGAAGCTTTCTTT. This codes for CASSLGRGPNTEAFF.

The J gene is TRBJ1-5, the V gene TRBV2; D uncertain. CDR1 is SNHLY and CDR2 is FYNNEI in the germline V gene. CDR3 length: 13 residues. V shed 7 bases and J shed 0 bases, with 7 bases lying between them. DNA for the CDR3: TGTGCCAGCACCGACCATAGCAATCAGCCCCAGCATTTT. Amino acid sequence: CASTDHSNQPQHF.

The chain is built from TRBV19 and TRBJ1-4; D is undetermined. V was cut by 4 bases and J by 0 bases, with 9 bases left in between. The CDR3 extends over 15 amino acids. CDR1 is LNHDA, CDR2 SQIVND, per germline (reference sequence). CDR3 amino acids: CASSSRDATNEKLFF. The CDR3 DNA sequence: TGTGCCAGTAGTAGTCGGGATGCAACTAATGAAAAACTGTTTTTT.

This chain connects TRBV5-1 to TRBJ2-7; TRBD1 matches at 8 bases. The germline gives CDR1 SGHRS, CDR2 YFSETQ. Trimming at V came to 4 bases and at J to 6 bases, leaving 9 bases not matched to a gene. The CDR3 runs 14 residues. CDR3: CASSTGQDGVEQYF. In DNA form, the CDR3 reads TGCGCCAGCAGCACGGGACAGGACGGCGTCGAGCAGTACTTC. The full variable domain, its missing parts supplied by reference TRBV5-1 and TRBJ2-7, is KAGVTQTPRYLIKTRGQQVTLSCSPISGHRSVSWYQQTPGQGLQFLFEYFSETQRNKGNFPGRFSGRQFSNSRSEMNVSTLELGDSALYLCASSTGQDGVEQYFGPGTRLTVT.

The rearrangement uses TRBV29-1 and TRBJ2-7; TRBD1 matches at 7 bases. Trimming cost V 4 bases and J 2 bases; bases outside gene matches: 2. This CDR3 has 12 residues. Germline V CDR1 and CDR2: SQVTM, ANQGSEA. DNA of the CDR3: TGCAGCGTTGGGACAGGCCCCTACGAGCAGTACTTC. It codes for CSVGTGPYEQYF.

In nucleotides, the CDR3 is TGCGCCAGCAGCCCTCAGGGGCGGGCGAGCACAGATACGCAGTATTTT. Residues: CASSPQGRASTDTQYF. The rearrangement uses TRBV5-1 and TRBJ2-3, with D possibly matching TRBD1 (6 bases). The germline V gene encodes CDR1 SGHRS and CDR2 YFSETQ. The CDR3 extends over 16 amino acids. Trimming pared 4 bases from V and 0 bases from J, leaving 15 bases between.

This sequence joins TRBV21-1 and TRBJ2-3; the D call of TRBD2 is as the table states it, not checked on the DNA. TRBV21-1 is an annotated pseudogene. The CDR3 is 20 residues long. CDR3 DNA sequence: TGTGCCAGCAGCCATGGAGAGGGTAGCGGGAGGGCCATGGGGGCAGATACGCAGTATTTT. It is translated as CASSHGEGSGRAMGADTQYF.

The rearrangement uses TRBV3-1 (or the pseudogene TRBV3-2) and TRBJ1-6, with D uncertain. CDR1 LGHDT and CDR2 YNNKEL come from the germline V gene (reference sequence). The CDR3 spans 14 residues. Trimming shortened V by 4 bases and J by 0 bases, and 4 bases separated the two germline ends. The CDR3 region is CASSPSSYNSPLHF. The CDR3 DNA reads TGTGCCAGCAGCCCCAGCTCCTATAATTCACCCCTCCACTTT.

Here the CDR3 reads CASSVSGEDTEAFF. CDR3 DNA: TGTGCCAGCAGCGTATCGGGAGAGGACACTGAAGCTTTCTTT. The J gene is TRBJ1-1, the V gene TRBV9; D not resolved. V gave up 1 base and J gave up 3 bases, with 10 bases separating them. The germline CDR1 and CDR2 sequences are SGDLS and YYNGEE. The CDR3 is made up of 14 amino acids.